These 23 T cell receptor beta chains share one sample of origin, sequenced in a study of OX40 agonist ivuxolimab in advanced cancers. Data came from immunoSEQ multiplex PCR; TCRdb stores just in-frame clones and leaves some out. The top ten hold around 4.2% of the sample, which has tens of thousands of clones, about nine tenths seen once. The source was CD4+ or CD8+ T cells sorted from blood, collected in a trial of the OX40 agonist ivuxolimab. These receptors all stem from an adult with an advanced solid tumor such as melanoma, head and neck, liver or kidney cancer.

This clone was observed a single time. V is TRBV27 and J is TRBJ2-2; 8 bases map to TRBD2. The ends lost 3 bases at V and 6 bases at J; junction bases unmatched: 6. Germline V gene sequence: CDR1 MNHEY, CDR2 SMNVEV (reference sequence). The CDR3 is made up of 15 amino acids. The CDR3 coding sequence is TGTGCCAGCAGTTTTATCGGGGGGGCTTCCGGGGAGCTGTTTTTT. It encodes CASSFIGGASGELFF.

The chain couples TRBV29-1 to TRBJ2-1, with TRBD2 matching over 7 bases. The CDR3 extends over 15 amino acids. Germline CDR1 is SQVTM and CDR2 is ANQGSEA. Losses at the gene ends were 3 bases for V and 2 bases for J; bases not matched to a gene: 7. CDR3 in amino acids: CSVEGGLPAYNEQFF. The CDR3 DNA follows: TGCAGCGTTGAGGGGGGACTACCGGCCTACAATGAGCAGTTCTTC.

The chain couples TRBV27 to TRBJ1-4, with 11 bases lining up with TRBD1. Germline V gene sequence: CDR1 MNHEY, CDR2 SMNVEV (reference sequence). With 3 bases clipped from V and 5 bases from J, the junction kept 5 bases outside the gene matches. CDR3 length equals 16 residues. CDR3 protein: CASSFGTGGSNEKLFF. DNA of the CDR3: TGTGCCAGCAGTTTTGGGACAGGGGGATCCAATGAAAAACTGTTTTTT. The whole variable domain, filled in from reference TRBV27 and TRBJ1-4, reads EAQVTQNPRYLITVTGKKLTVTCSQNMNHEYMSWYRQDPGLGLRQIYYSMNVEVTDKGDVPEGYKVSRKEKRNFPLILESPSPNQTSLYFCASSFGTGGSNEKLFFGSGTQLSVL.

The rearrangement joins TRBV2 to TRBJ2-5; possible D gene TRBD2, 5 bases. Trimming took off 5 bases at V and 1 base at J, with 11 bases between the two ends. CDR1 is SNHLY and CDR2 is FYNNEI in the germline V gene. CDR3 length: 14 amino acids. CDR3 nucleotides: TGTGCCAGCAGTACGAGCGGACCCCAAGAGACCCAGTACTTC. Protein product: CASSTSGPQETQYF.

The chain joins TRBV9 to TRBJ2-2; D is unresolved. Germline lookup yields CDR1 SGDLS and CDR2 YYNGEE. The ends were cut back, 0 bases at V and 3 bases at J, with 9 bases in the middle. The CDR3 extends over 15 amino acids. CDR3: CASSVGTDHTGELFF. CDR3 DNA sequence: TGTGCCAGCAGCGTAGGAACAGACCACACCGGGGAGCTGTTTTTT. Full variable domain (rest looked up from reference TRBV9 and TRBJ2-2): DSGVTQTPKHLITATGQRVTLRCSPRSGDLSVYWYQQSLDQGLQFLIQYYNGEERAKGNILERFSAQQFPDLHSELNLSSLELGDSALYFCASSVGTDHTGELFFGEGSRLTVL.

J is TRBJ1-2 and V is TRBV7-9, with 7 bases that match TRBD1. The germline V gene has CDR1 SEHNR and CDR2 FQNEAQ (reference sequence). This CDR3 is built from 17 residues. Trimming at V came to 3 bases and at J to 8 bases, leaving 18 bases not matched to a gene. The CDR3 is CASSFSGTYRGGDGYTF. The DNA of the CDR3 is TGTGCCAGCAGCTTCTCCGGGACCTACAGGGGCGGGGACGGCTACACCTTC.

The V and J genes are TRBV25-1 and TRBJ1-1, with D unclear. The CDR3 covers 11 residues. The V and J ends lost 5 bases and 5 bases respectively, with 6 bases between them. From germline, CDR1 is MGHDK and CDR2 SYGVNS. This CDR3 reads CASSIGTEAFF. For the CDR3, the DNA is TGTGCCAGCAGTATTGGGACTGAAGCTTTCTTT.

The rearrangement uses TRBV27 and TRBJ1-2, with D possibly being TRBD1 (6 bases). The CDR3 length is 14 residues. CDR1 and CDR2 (germline): MNHEY, SMNVEV (reference sequence). Trimming removed 4 bases from V and 2 bases from J, with 11 bases in between. CDR3 loop: CASSSYTGNYGYTF. CDR3 sequence (DNA): TGTGCCAGCAGTTCATATACAGGGAACTATGGCTACACCTTC.

J is TRBJ2-7 and V is TRBV27, with D maybe TRBD2 (6 bases). The CDR3 length is 14 residues. CDR1 MNHEY and CDR2 SMNVEV come from the germline V gene (reference sequence). Trimming shortened V by 4 bases and J by 7 bases, and 17 bases separated the two germline ends. Here the CDR3 reads CASSSGPLREEQYF. DNA for the CDR3: TGTGCCAGCAGTTCTGGGCCCCTCCGGGAGGAGCAGTACTTC.

CDR3 in DNA: TGCGCCAGCAGCTCCCGACTAGCGGACTTAGAGCAGTTCTTC. Encoded protein: CASSSRLADLEQFF. The V gene is TRBV5-1, the J gene TRBJ2-1; 9 nucleotides line up with TRBD2. CDR1 is SGHRS, CDR2 YFSETQ, per germline. V was clipped by 3 bases and J by 10 bases; unmatched bases: 8. CDR3 length: 14 residues.

The chain is built from TRBV6-5 and TRBJ1-1; 9 nucleotides align to TRBD1. CDR1 MNHEY and CDR2 SVGAGI come from the germline V gene. CDR3 length equals 15 residues. The J segment lost 3 bases and the V segment lost 5 bases, leaving 7 bases of the junction unmatched. CDR3 loop: CASSPDRGLYTEAFF. The CDR3 DNA reads TGTGCCAGCAGTCCGGACAGGGGCCTGTACACTGAAGCTTTCTTT.

The V and J genes are TRBV11-2 and TRBJ2-7; a weak D match, TRBD2 (5 bases). Trimming took off 3 bases at V and 0 bases at J, with 6 bases between the two ends. The CDR3 is 13 amino acids. Germline-derived CDR1 and CDR2 are SGHAT and FQNNGV. The CDR3 here is CASSLGSSYEQYV. The CDR3 nucleotides read TGTGCCAGCAGCTTGGGGAGCTCCTACGAGCAGTACGTC.

Concerning this clone itself: Other DNA variants within this sample encode the same CDR3. The CDR3 reads CASSLGLYNEQFF. The CDR3 DNA reads TGTGCCAGCAGTTTGGGGCTCTACAATGAGCAGTTCTTC. The rearrangement joins TRBV27 to TRBJ2-1; a possible D gene is TRBD1 (5 bases). CDR1 is MNHEY and CDR2 is SMNVEV in the germline V gene (reference sequence). The V end lost 3 bases, the J end lost 3 bases, and 6 bases lay between the germline ends. This CDR3 contains 13 residues.

The gene calls are TRBV6-5 and TRBJ2-7; D ambiguous. The V gene lost 8 bases and the J gene lost 4 bases, with 6 bases spanning the gap. The CDR3 totals 10 residues. Germline V CDR1 and CDR2: MNHEY, SVGAGI. CDR3 nucleotide sequence: TGTGCCAGCGGAGATTACGAGCAGTACGTC. Its protein product is CASGDYEQYV.

This rearrangement joins TRBV30 to TRBJ1-2; 7 bases are shared with TRBD1. The ends lost 4 bases at V and 4 bases at J; junction bases unmatched: 9. The V gene's germline CDR1 is GTSNPN and CDR2 SVGIG (reference sequence). CDR3 length equals 14 residues. The DNA of the CDR3 is TGTGCCTGGATTCAGTCTCCAGGGGGCTATGGCTACACCTTC. This translates into CAWIQSPGGYGYTF.

The gene calls are TRBV5-1 and TRBJ1-5; the D gene is possibly TRBD1 (5 bases). Germline-derived CDR1 and CDR2 are SGHRS and YFSETQ. The CDR3 extends over 15 amino acids. The germline V and J ends were trimmed by 4 bases and 9 bases, with 20 bases remaining between them. The chain's CDR3 is CASSLGGDDSSPQHF. DNA for the CDR3: TGCGCCAGCAGCCTCGGTGGGGACGACAGTTCGCCCCAGCATTTT.

V usage is TRBV4-3 and J usage is TRBJ2-3; D may be TRBD2 (6 bases). The ends were cut back, 0 bases at V and 2 bases at J, with 15 bases in the middle. Germline CDR1 reads LGHNA; CDR2 reads YSLEER. The CDR3 totals 17 residues. This chain's CDR3 is CASSQDLGDFLTDTQYF. For the CDR3, the DNA is TGCGCCAGCAGCCAAGACTTAGGGGACTTCCTCACAGATACGCAGTATTTT.

This chain joins TRBV7-2 and TRBJ2-7; D possibly corresponds to TRBD1 (6 bases). V was trimmed by 5 bases and J by 1 base, leaving 15 bases between them. The length of the CDR3 is 15 residues. Germline V gives CDR1 SGHTA, CDR2 FQGNSA. The CDR3 loop reads CASSTVRGWSYEQYF. CDR3 nucleotide sequence: TGTGCCAGCAGCACCGTGAGGGGGTGGTCCTACGAGCAGTACTTC.

This rearrangement joins TRBV27 to TRBJ2-7; 11 bases align to TRBD1. The germline V gene has CDR1 MNHEY and CDR2 SMNVEV (reference sequence). This CDR3 has 14 amino acids. The V gene end was trimmed by 3 bases and the J gene end by 5 bases; junction bases not matched to a gene: 3. The CDR3 coding sequence is TGTGCCAGCAGTTTTTCGGGACAGGGGGACGAGCAGTACTTC. Translated: CASSFSGQGDEQYF.

The V call is TRBV4-1, the J call TRBJ1-5; TRBD1 is a possible D gene (5 bases). The ends were cut back, 2 bases at V and 0 bases at J, with 8 bases in the middle. This CDR3 region has 15 residues. CDR1 and CDR2 (germline): MGHRA, YSYEKL. CDR3 amino acids: CASSQNGGSNQPQHF. DNA of the CDR3: TGCGCCAGCAGCCAAAACGGGGGTAGCAATCAGCCCCAGCATTTT.

The chain carries TRBV27 and TRBJ1-5; D uncertain. CDR3 length: 14 amino acids. V lost 6 bases and J 1 base, leaving 10 bases between the germline ends. CDR1 and CDR2 from the germline V gene are MNHEY and SMNVEV (reference sequence). For the CDR3, the DNA is TGTGCCAGCAGAGTGGGCAGCAGCAATCAGCCCCAGCATTTT. It is translated as CASRVGSSNQPQHF.

V and J are TRBV7-3 and TRBJ2-1, with 11 bases aligning to TRBD2. CDR1 and CDR2 (germline): SGHTA, FQGTGA. The CDR3 has 16 amino acids. Trimming removed 5 bases from V and 8 bases from J; junction bases left unmatched: 11. DNA of the CDR3: TGTGCCAGCAGCGCCTTAGCGGGAGGGCCTAACGATGAGCAGTTCTTC. It codes for CASSALAGGPNDEQFF.

The chain combines TRBV13 with TRBJ2-2; 9 bases agree with TRBD1. Per the germline V gene, CDR1 is PRHDT and CDR2 is FYEKMQ (reference sequence). The trim removed 4 bases at V and 0 bases at J, leaving 6 bases unmatched. This CDR3 contains 17 residues. The CDR3 region is CASSSWDRAANTGELFF. CDR3 nucleotides: TGTGCCAGCAGCTCCTGGGACAGGGCCGCGAACACCGGGGAGCTGTTTTTT. Full variable domain (remainder filled in from reference TRBV13 and TRBJ2-2): AAGVIQSPRHLIKEKRETATLKCYPIPRHDTVYWYQQGPGQDPQFLISFYEKMQSDKGSIPDRFSAQQFSDYHSELNMSSLELGDSALYFCASSSWDRAANTGELFFGEGSRLTVL.